Following are 19 T cell receptor beta chains from one sample sequenced in a study of shared clonotypes between healthy human individuals. Sequencing used immunoSEQ multiplex PCR; TCRdb keeps in-frame clones, though not all of them. The sample holds around 1.4 million clones, approximately 98.5% seen once. Sequences were obtained from naive CD4+ T cells sorted from blood. Subset meaning: CD45RA+ positively selected. The receptors originated from a man aged 30 to 39 in good health.

The chain recombines TRBV11-2 with TRBJ2-7; D is uncertain. This CDR3 has 17 residues. From germline, CDR1 is SGHAT and CDR2 FQNNGV. V lost 5 bases and J lost 3, with 23 bases in between. CDR3 in amino acids: CASSGPRSNSQLYEQYF. The CDR3 coding sequence is TGTGCCAGCAGCGGTCCGAGGTCCAATTCGCAACTCTACGAGCAGTACTTC.

Turning to this clone: Its ends do not fully match the called genes, so a read error is possible. The V gene is TRBV28, the J gene TRBJ2-7, with D possibly called TRBD1 or TRBD2 (7 bases each). The germline gives CDR1 MDHEN, CDR2 SYDVKM. The CDR3 is 15 residues long. CDR3 sequence: CASIPSGGGGYAQYF. The CDR3 nucleotides read TGTGCCAGCATCCCCTCAGGGGGGGGAGGTTACGCGCAGTACTTC.

The chain is built from TRBV7-2 and TRBJ2-7; no clear D. The CDR3 is 15 residues long. Germline CDR1 SGHTA, CDR2 FQGNSA. The V gene lost 7 bases and the J gene lost 1 base, with 17 bases spanning the gap. CDR3 protein: CASTRTGPLSYEQYF. The CDR3 DNA is TGTGCCAGCACCCGGACCGGGCCTCTTTCCTACGAGCAGTACTTC. Combining the CDR3 with reference TRBV7-2 and TRBJ2-7 gives the whole variable domain GAGVSQSPSNKVTEKGKDVELRCDPISGHTALYWYRQSLGQGLEFLIYFQGNSAPDKSGLPSDRFSAERTGGSVSTLTIQRTQQEDSAVYLCASTRTGPLSYEQYFGPGTRLTVT.

The rearrangement links TRBV7-2 to TRBJ2-1, with a possible D match to TRBD2 (5 bases). This CDR3 has 14 amino acids. From germline, CDR1 is SGHTA and CDR2 FQGNSA. V shed 7 bases and J shed 9 bases, with 19 bases lying between them. For the CDR3, the DNA is TGTGCCAGCACCGAGGTAGTCGGGATAGGTGAGCAGTTCTTC. Its translation is CASTEVVGIGEQFF.

J is TRBJ1-5 and V is TRBV27, with TRBD1 matching over 8 bases. With V trimmed by 6 bases and J by 1 base, 5 bases remained unmatched. The CDR3 loop spans 15 amino acids. Looked up from germline, CDR1 is MNHEY and CDR2 is SMNVEV (reference sequence). The CDR3 sequence is CASRRQGTSNQPQHF. CDR3 in DNA: TGTGCCAGCAGAAGACAGGGGACGAGCAATCAGCCCCAGCATTTT.

As concerns this clone: Distinct nucleotide sequences in the sample also encode this CDR3. The chain links TRBV18 to TRBJ2-1; D call uncertain. Trimming removed 6 bases at V and 8 bases at J, with 11 bases between. CDR3 length: 12 residues. The germline gives CDR1 KGHSH, CDR2 LQKENI. The CDR3 reads CASSPSGDEQFF. The CDR3 DNA follows: TGTGCCAGCTCTCCCTCTGGGGATGAGCAGTTCTTC.

A remark on this clone: The sample has other DNA sequences that encode this CDR3 too. The V and J genes are TRBV5-6 and TRBJ2-3; the match to TRBD2 covers 10 bases. The CDR3 has 13 amino acids. J lost 6 bases, V lost 4 bases, and 2 bases had no gene match. CDR1 SGHDT and CDR2 YYEEEE come from the germline V gene. The CDR3 region is CASSLAGADTQYF. CDR3 DNA sequence: TGTGCCAGCAGCCTAGCGGGAGCGGATACGCAGTATTTT. Variable domain in full (rest from reference TRBV5-6 and TRBJ2-3): DAGVTQSPTHLIKTRGQQVTLRCSPKSGHDTVSWYQQALGQGPQFIFQYYEEEERQRGNFPDRFSGHQFPNYSSELNVNALLLGDSALYLCASSLAGADTQYFGPGTRLTVL.

The chain uses TRBV19 and TRBJ2-3; D remains unclear. In germline, CDR1 is LNHDA, CDR2 SQIVND (reference sequence). The CDR3 consists of 12 residues. With 5 bases removed from V and 5 bases from J, the gap between germline ends came to 8 bases. CDR3 amino acids: CASSPAVDTQYF. DNA of the CDR3: TGTGCCAGTAGTCCCGCGGTAGATACGCAGTATTTT.

The chain joins TRBV28 to TRBJ1-2, with D possibly being TRBD1 (6 bases). V lost 8 bases, J lost 4 bases, and 17 bases lay in between. The germline V gene encodes CDR1 MDHEN and CDR2 SYDVKM. The CDR3 covers 14 residues. CDR3 bases: TGTGCCAGCGGAAATCAGGGGCGATCCTATGGCTACACCTTC. Its translation is CASGNQGRSYGYTF.

Comments on this clone: Other DNA sequences from this sample encode an identical CDR3 as well. The CDR3 DNA reads TGCGCCAGCAGCTTACTAGCGGGAGGAACAGATACGCAGTATTTT. This sequence encodes CASSLLAGGTDTQYF. The chain joins TRBV5-1 to TRBJ2-3; 12 nucleotides line up with TRBD2. V shed 2 bases and J 3 bases; nucleotides not matched to a gene: 1. The germline gives CDR1 SGHRS, CDR2 YFSETQ. The length of the CDR3 is 15 residues.

This chain connects TRBV27 to TRBJ1-5; the match to TRBD1 covers 7 bases. V was pared by 2 bases and J by 5 bases, with 6 bases of the junction left unmatched. The germline V gene has CDR1 MNHEY and CDR2 SMNVEV (reference sequence). CDR3 size: 15 residues. In nucleotides, the CDR3 is TGTGCCAGCAGTTTACGGTGGCAGGGGGATCAGCCCCAGCATTTT. It translates to CASSLRWQGDQPQHF.

V gene TRBV29-1 combines with J gene TRBJ1-2; TRBD1 matches at 8 bases. With 6 bases clipped from V and 5 bases from J, the junction kept 14 bases outside the gene matches. Per the germline V gene, CDR1 is SQVTM and CDR2 is ANQGSEA. The CDR3 covers 15 residues. The CDR3 DNA sequence: TGCAGCGTGTCACGAGGGACAGGTGGAGGGTATGGCTACACCTTC. This encodes CSVSRGTGGGYGYTF.

The V gene is TRBV28, the J gene TRBJ2-7; a possible D gene is TRBD2 (6 bases). Germline CDR1 reads MDHEN; CDR2 reads SYDVKM. The CDR3 is made up of 14 amino acids. V shed 6 bases and J shed 2 bases, with 14 bases lying between them. The CDR3, as DNA: TGTGCCAGCAGCTCTAGCGTACCCCCCTACGAGCAGTACTTC. The encoded protein is CASSSSVPPYEQYF.

The V gene is TRBV5-1, the J gene TRBJ2-2; 9 nucleotides line up with TRBD2. This CDR3 region has 15 residues. The V and J ends lost 4 bases and 4 bases, in that order; junction bases with no gene match: 5. Germline V CDR1 and CDR2: SGHRS, YFSETQ. The CDR3 is CASSPRGGPTGELFF. Here the CDR3 DNA reads TGCGCCAGCAGCCCGCGGGGGGGGCCCACCGGGGAGCTGTTTTTT.

This clone was detected once. Here the CDR3 reads CSTDRVGETQYF. The CDR3 coding sequence is TGCAGCACCGACAGGGTGGGGGAGACCCAGTACTTC. The chain links TRBV29-1 to TRBJ2-5, with 7 bases matching TRBD1. V was clipped by 8 bases and J by 5 bases; unmatched bases: 8. The CDR3 is 12 residues long. Germline CDR1 reads SQVTM; CDR2 reads ANQGSEA.

Remarks on this clone: The sample holds other DNA sequences that translate to the same CDR3. V gene TRBV5-1 combines with J gene TRBJ2-5, with D possibly called TRBD1 or TRBD2 (5 bases each). V lost 3 bases to trimming and J lost 1 base, with 10 bases between them. Germline CDR1 and CDR2: SGHRS and YFSETQ. The CDR3 has 14 residues. The CDR3, as DNA: TGCGCCAGCAGCTCTTCCGGGACCCAAGAGACCCAGTACTTC. Translation gives CASSSSGTQETQYF.

The chain has TRBV5-6 and TRBJ2-1, with 8 bases fitting TRBD1. The length of the CDR3 is 15 residues. Trimming removed 2 bases from V and 6 bases from J; junction bases left unmatched: 7. Germline V gene sequence: CDR1 SGHDT, CDR2 YYEEEE. This CDR3 reads CASSLQGGLFNEQFF. The CDR3 DNA reads as TGTGCCAGCAGCTTACAGGGGGGATTATTCAATGAGCAGTTCTTC.

This sequence joins TRBV29-1 and TRBJ2-7; D is possibly TRBD1 or TRBD2 (5 bases each). V was clipped by 4 bases and J by 5 bases, with 18 bases between them. CDR1 is SQVTM, CDR2 ANQGSEA, per germline. The CDR3 loop spans 14 amino acids. The CDR3 sequence is CSVVSSGQGHEQYF. In nucleotides, the CDR3 is TGCAGCGTTGTGTCCAGCGGTCAGGGCCACGAGCAGTACTTC.

The V and J genes are TRBV5-1 and TRBJ2-5; 9 bases match TRBD1. The trim removed 7 bases at V and 0 bases at J, leaving 13 bases unmatched. There are 17 residues in the CDR3. CDR1 SGHRS and CDR2 YFSETQ come from the germline V gene. This chain's CDR3 is CASAGAPGQGYQETQYF. CDR3 DNA: TGCGCCAGCGCTGGAGCCCCCGGACAGGGGTACCAAGAGACCCAGTACTTC. Variable domain in full (rest from reference TRBV5-1 and TRBJ2-5): KAGVTQTPRYLIKTRGQQVTLSCSPISGHRSVSWYQQTPGQGLQFLFEYFSETQRNKGNFPGRFSGRQFSNSRSEMNVSTLELGDSALYLCASAGAPGQGYQETQYFGPGTRLLVL.